This T cell receptor (beta chain) emerged from a study of cytomegalovirus exposure and HLA in healthy donors. Amplification used 60 Vbeta primers and 13 Jbeta primers. Produced via immunoSEQ multiplex PCR; TCRdb's table is partial and in-frame only. The data contain under 250,000 clones, just over 75% of them singletons. A note on this clone: Its antigen is currently unknown.

Study-wide results and limits: What TCR beta sequences reportedly achieved was accurate prediction of HLA-A and HLA-B alleles in most subjects. TCR sequences were mostly rare, though some public TCRs occurred in many donors.

V was pared by 5 bases and J by 4 bases, with 18 bases between. Germline V lookup: CDR1 LNHDA, CDR2 SQIVND (reference sequence). The CDR3 length is 15 residues. This clonotype was sampled from a man younger than 45 in good health and CMV-seronegative. The J gene is TRBJ2-7, the V gene TRBV19; D may be TRBD1 (6 bases). Specimen: PBMCs. CDR3 DNA sequence: TGTGCCAGTAGTTTCCTGGACAGTCTACCATACGAGCAGTACTTC. As protein: CASSFLDSLPYEQYF. Combining the CDR3 with reference TRBV19 and TRBJ2-7 gives the whole variable domain DGGITQSPKYLFRKEGQNVTLSCEQNLNHDAMYWYRQDPGQGLRLIYYSQIVNDFQKGDIAEGYSVSREKKESFPLTVTSAQKNPTAFYLCASSFLDSLPYEQYFGPGTRLTVT.